A single sample gave rise to the 6 T cell receptor beta chains below, sequenced in a study of CD8 T cells in Susac syndrome. The RNA input was about 0.45 to 1 ug, and it was reverse transcribed with random hexamers. TCRdb re-analysed the immunoSEQ multiplex PCR reads in MiXCR, keeping a single row per CDR3 protein. The sample has approximately 220,000 distinct CDR3 sequences; 85% to 95% are singletons. The sample consisted of CD4+ T cells from PBMCs. The receptors stem from a human donor with multiple sclerosis.

The CDR3: CASSQGPAGLRDTQYF. The CDR3 DNA sequence: TGTGCCAGCAGCCAAGGGCCAGCGGGGCTCCGGGATACGCAGTATTTT. The chain is built from TRBV4-2 and TRBJ2-3, with TRBD2 matching 7 bases. This CDR3 contains 16 residues. V lost 1 base to trimming and J lost 6 bases; unmatched junction nucleotides: 10. From germline, CDR1 is LGHNA and CDR2 YNFKEQ.

This clonotype is a singleton in its sample. The rearrangement links TRBV29-1 to TRBJ1-2; TRBD1 agrees at 10 bases. V lost 4 bases to trimming and J lost 8 bases; unmatched junction nucleotides: 16. CDR3 length: 16 amino acids. Germline assignment: CDR1 SQVTM and CDR2 ANQGSEA. CDR3 nucleotide sequence: TGCAGCGTTGGCCTTCTTTGGACAGGGGGTGTATTGGGCTACACCTTC. It translates to CSVGLLWTGGVLGYTF.

V and J are TRBV2 and TRBJ1-6, with TRBD1 matching 7 bases. This CDR3 spans 14 amino acids. With 4 bases clipped from V and 8 bases from J, the junction kept 5 bases outside the gene matches. Germline CDR1 SNHLY, CDR2 FYNNEI. CDR3 bases: TGTGCCAGCAGTGCGGGACAGTTGGATTCACCCCTCCACTTT. It is translated as CASSAGQLDSPLHF.

V and J are TRBV7-3 and TRBJ2-3; D may be TRBD1 (6 bases). The CDR3 is 13 residues long. Germline CDR1 is SGHTA and CDR2 is FQGTGA. V dropped 3 bases and J dropped 6 bases, with 10 bases sitting between them. This CDR3 is CASSFTGHDTQYF. In nucleotides, the CDR3 is TGTGCCAGCAGCTTTACAGGGCATGATACGCAGTATTTT.

This chain links TRBV29-1 with TRBJ1-2, with D unclear. The V gene's germline CDR1 is SQVTM and CDR2 ANQGSEA. V was pared by 7 bases and J by 5 bases, with 17 bases between. The CDR3 is 13 amino acids. CDR3 in DNA: TGCAGCGCCGACCCAGAAAGGGCTTATGGCTACACCTTC. It is translated as CSADPERAYGYTF.

The J gene is TRBJ1-5, the V gene TRBV2; D is uncertain. Germline V CDR1 and CDR2: SNHLY, FYNNEI. CDR3 length equals 13 residues. V gave up 5 bases and J gave up 6 bases, with 11 bases separating them. CDR3 amino acids: CASSYHDPQPQHF. The DNA for the CDR3 is TGTGCCAGCAGTTACCACGACCCTCAGCCCCAGCATTTT.